These 2 T cell receptor beta chains came from one sample sequenced in a study of tumor-infiltrating lymphocytes in primary liver carcinoma. TCR beta cDNA came from roughly 0.45 ug total RNA, primed with a constant-region primer. Sequencing libraries for TCR beta derived from three nested multiplex PCR rounds that used slightly modified ARM-PCR. The first two PCR rounds used TRBV1-TRBV30 primers with a Cbeta primer, nine to eleven cycles each. In TCRdb, the multiplex PCR reads were re-called with MiXCR into one record per CDR3 protein. Here the sample spans around 190,000 distinct CDR3 sequences, 85% being singletons. Unsorted bulk tissue (about 20-30 mg) underwent RNA and DNA co-extraction. What was sequenced was tumor tissue from primary liver carcinoma. The receptors stem from a man between 35 and 55 years old with primary liver carcinoma and hepatitis B virus infection.

The chain couples TRBV29-1 to TRBJ2-7; D uncertain. CDR1 is SQVTM and CDR2 is ANQGSEA in the germline V gene. CDR3 length: 14 amino acids. DNA for the CDR3: TGCAGTGTTTGGACGGCTCAAACGTCCTATGAGAAGTACTTC. It yields the protein CSVWTAQTSYEKYF.

Comments on this clonotype: This may be a read error, as it is one base from a much larger clone. This is likely a read error, given that the CDR3 carries no conserved phenylalanine or tryptophan at its end. V usage is TRBV6-2 or TRBV6-3 and J usage is TRBJ2-1; TRBD2 matches at 10 bases. The J segment lost 9 bases and the V segment lost 4 bases, leaving 18 bases of the junction unmatched. This CDR3 has 18 amino acids. Germline assignment: CDR1 MNHEY and CDR2 SVGEGT. The CDR3 is CASSSPASGSAERGEQFS. In DNA, the CDR3 is TGTGCCAGCAGTTCCCCGGCTAGCGGGAGTGCAGAGAGGGGTGAGCAGTTCTCC.